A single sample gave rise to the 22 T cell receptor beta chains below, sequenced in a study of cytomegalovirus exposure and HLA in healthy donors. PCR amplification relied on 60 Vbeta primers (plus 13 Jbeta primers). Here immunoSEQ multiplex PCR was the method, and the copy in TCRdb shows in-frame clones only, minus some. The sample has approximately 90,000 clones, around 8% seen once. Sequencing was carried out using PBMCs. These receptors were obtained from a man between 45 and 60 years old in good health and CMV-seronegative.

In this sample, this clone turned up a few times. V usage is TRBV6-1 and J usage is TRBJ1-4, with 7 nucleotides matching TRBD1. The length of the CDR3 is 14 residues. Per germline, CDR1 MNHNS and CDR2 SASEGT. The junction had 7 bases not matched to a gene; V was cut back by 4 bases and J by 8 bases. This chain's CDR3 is CASSAGQLPEKLFF. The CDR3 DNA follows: TGTGCCAGCAGTGCGGGACAGCTCCCGGAAAAACTGTTTTTT.

CDR3 region: CASRTANSGNTIYF. DNA of the CDR3: TGTGCCAGCAGGACAGCGAACTCTGGAAACACCATATATTTT. The gene calls are TRBV6-5 and TRBJ1-3; possibly TRBD1 for D (5 bases). The V gene lost 6 bases and the J gene lost 0 bases, with 9 bases spanning the gap. The CDR3 is made up of 14 amino acids. The germline gives CDR1 MNHEY, CDR2 SVGAGI.

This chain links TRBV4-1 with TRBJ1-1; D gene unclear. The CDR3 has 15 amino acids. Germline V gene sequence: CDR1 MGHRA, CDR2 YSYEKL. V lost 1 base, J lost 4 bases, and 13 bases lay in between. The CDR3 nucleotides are TGCGCCAGCAGCCAAGTTTTGGTAGCGGGCACTGAAGCTTTCTTT. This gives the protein CASSQVLVAGTEAFF.

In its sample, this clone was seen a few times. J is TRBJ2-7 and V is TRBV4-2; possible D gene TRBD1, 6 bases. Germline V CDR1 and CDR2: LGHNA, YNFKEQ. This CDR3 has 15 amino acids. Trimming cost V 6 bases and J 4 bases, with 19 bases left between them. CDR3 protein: CASSQYRDIGYEQYF. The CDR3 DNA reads TGTGCCAGCAGTCAGTACCGGGACATAGGATACGAGCAGTACTTC.

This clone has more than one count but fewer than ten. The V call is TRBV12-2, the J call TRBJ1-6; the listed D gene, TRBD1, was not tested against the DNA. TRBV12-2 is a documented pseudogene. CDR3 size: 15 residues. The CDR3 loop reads CASRSGQFGYSPLHF. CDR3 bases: TGTGCAAGTCGCTCTGGACAGTTCGGTTATTCACCCCTCCACTTT.

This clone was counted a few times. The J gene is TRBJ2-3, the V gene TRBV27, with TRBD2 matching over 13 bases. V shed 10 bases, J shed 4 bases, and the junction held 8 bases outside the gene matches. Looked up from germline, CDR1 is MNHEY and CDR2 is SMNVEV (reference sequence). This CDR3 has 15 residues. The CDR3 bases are TGTGCCACAGGACTAGCGGGGGATCCTTCAGATACGCAGTATTTT. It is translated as CATGLAGDPSDTQYF.

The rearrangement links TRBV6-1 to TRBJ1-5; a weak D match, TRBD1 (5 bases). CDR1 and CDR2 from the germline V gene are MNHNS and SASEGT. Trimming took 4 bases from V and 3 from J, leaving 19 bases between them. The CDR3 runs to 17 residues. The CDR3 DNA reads TGTGCCAGCAGTGCGCAGACGGGGGTCATTTTCAATCAGCCCCAGCATTTT. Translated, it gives CASSAQTGVIFNQPQHF.

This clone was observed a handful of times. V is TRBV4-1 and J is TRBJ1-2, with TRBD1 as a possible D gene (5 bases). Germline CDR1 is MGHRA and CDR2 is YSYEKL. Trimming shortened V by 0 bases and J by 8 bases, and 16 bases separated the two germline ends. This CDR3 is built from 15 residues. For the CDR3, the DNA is TGCGCCAGCAGCCAAGACCGGGGGAGTCTGAGCGGCTACACCTTC. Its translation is CASSQDRGSLSGYTF.

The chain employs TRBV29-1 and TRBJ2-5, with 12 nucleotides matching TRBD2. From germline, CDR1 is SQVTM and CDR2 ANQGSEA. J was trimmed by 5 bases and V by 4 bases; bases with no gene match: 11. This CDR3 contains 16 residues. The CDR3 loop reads CSVAPTSGSAGETQYF. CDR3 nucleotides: TGCAGCGTTGCCCCGACTAGCGGGAGCGCCGGGGAGACCCAGTACTTC.

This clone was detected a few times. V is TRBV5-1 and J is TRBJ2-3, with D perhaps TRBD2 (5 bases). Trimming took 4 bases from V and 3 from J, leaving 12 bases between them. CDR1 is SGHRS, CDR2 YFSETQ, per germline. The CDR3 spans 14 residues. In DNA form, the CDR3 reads TGCGCCAGCAGCCCCGGGGTTTCTACAGATACGCAGTATTTT. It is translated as CASSPGVSTDTQYF.

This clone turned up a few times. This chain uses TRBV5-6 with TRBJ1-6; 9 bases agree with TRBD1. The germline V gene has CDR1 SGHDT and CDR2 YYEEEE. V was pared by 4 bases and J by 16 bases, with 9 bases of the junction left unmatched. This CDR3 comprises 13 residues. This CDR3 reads CASSKWTGAPLHF. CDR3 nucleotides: TGTGCCAGCAGCAAATGGACAGGGGCTCCTCTCCACTTT. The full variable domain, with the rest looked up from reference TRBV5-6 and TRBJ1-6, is DAGVTQSPTHLIKTRGQQVTLRCSPKSGHDTVSWYQQALGQGPQFIFQYYEEEERQRGNFPDRFSGHQFPNYSSELNVNALLLGDSALYLCASSKWTGAPLHFGNGTRLTVT.

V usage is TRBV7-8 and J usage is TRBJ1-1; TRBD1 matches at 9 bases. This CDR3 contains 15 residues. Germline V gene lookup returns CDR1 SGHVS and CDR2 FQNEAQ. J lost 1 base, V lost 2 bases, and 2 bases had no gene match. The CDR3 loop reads CASSLMTGGNTEAFF. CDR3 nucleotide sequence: TGTGCCAGCAGCTTAATGACAGGGGGGAACACTGAAGCTTTCTTT.

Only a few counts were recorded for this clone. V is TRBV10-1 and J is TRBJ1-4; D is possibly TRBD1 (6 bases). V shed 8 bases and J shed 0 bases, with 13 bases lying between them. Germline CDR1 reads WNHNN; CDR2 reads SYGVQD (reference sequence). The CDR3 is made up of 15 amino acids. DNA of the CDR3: TGCGCCAGCCAGGGGCGGCCTCCAACTAATGAAAAACTGTTTTTT. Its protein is CASQGRPPTNEKLFF.

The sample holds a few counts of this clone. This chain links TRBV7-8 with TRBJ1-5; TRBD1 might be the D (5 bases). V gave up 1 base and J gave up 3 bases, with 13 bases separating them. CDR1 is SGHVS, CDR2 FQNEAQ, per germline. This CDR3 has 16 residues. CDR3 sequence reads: CASSLDGAGINQPQHF. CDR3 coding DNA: TGTGCCAGCAGCTTAGATGGGGCGGGGATCAATCAGCCCCAGCATTTT.

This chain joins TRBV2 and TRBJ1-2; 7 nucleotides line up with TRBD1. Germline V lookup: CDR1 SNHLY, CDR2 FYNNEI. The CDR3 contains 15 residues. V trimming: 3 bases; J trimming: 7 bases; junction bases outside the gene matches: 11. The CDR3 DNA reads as TGTGCCAGCAGTGAGGAGGGGGCGCTTCTTGGTGGCTACACCTTC. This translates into CASSEEGALLGGYTF.

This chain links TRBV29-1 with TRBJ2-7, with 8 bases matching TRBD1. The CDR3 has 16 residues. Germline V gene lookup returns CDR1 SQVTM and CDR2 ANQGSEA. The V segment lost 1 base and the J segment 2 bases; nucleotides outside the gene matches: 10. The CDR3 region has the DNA TGCAGCGTTGAAGGAGGGCCAGGGGGCGGAACCTACGAGCAGTACTTC. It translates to CSVEGGPGGGTYEQYF.

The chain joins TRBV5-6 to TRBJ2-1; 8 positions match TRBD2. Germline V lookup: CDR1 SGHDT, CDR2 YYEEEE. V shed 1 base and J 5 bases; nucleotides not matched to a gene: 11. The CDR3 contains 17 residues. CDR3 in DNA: TGTGCCAGCAGCTTGAAGTACGCGGGAGGAGGTAACAATGAGCAGTTCTTC. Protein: CASSLKYAGGGNNEQFF.

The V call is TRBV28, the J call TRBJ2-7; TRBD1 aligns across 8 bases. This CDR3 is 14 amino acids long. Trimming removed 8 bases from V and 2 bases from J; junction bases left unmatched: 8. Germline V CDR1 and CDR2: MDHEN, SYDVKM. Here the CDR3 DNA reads TGTGCCAGCGAACCAGCAGGGGGCCCCTACGAGCAGTACTTC. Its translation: CASEPAGGPYEQYF.

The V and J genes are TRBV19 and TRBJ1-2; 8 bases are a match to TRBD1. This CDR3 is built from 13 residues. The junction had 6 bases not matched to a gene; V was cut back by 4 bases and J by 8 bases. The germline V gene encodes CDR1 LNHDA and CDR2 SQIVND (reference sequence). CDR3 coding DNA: TGTGCCAGTAGTACGGCAGGGGGCAAGGGCTACACCTTC. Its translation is CASSTAGGKGYTF.

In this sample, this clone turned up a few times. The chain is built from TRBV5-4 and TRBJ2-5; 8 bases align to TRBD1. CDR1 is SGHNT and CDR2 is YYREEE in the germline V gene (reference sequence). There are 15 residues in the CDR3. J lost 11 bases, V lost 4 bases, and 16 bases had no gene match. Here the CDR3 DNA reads TGTGCCAGCAGCGGGACGGACAGGGTGGCAGGGCAGCAGTACTTC. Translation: CASSGTDRVAGQQYF.

CDR3 sequence: CASSPGNYGYTF. The CDR3 DNA follows: TGTGCCAGCAGCCCCGGGAACTATGGCTACACCTTC. The chain uses TRBV28 and TRBJ1-2; D unresolved. Germline V gene sequence: CDR1 MDHEN, CDR2 SYDVKM. The CDR3 spans 12 residues. V gave up 6 bases and J gave up 2 bases, with 7 bases separating them.

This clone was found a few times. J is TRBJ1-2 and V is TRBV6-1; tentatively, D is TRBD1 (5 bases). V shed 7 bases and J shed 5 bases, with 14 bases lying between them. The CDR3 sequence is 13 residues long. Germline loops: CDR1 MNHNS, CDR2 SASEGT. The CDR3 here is CASTPGRAYGYTF. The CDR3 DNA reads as TGTGCCAGCACTCCCGGCAGGGCGTATGGCTACACCTTC.